The clone carrying this T cell receptor beta chain was found a few times. Germline V gene data show CDR1 as LGHNA and CDR2 as YSLEER. J was trimmed by 5 bases and V by 0 bases; bases with no gene match: 5. The CDR3 loop spans 15 amino acids. Here immunoSEQ multiplex PCR was the method, and the copy in TCRdb shows in-frame clones only, minus some. The table includes 980,000 or so clones, 70% to 85% detected once. This specimen comes from a study of shared clonotypes between healthy human individuals. At the level of the study: Three CD4 naive, three CD4 memory, two CD8 naive and one CD8 memory plate were used per donor.

Caucasian adults residing in Nashville, Tennessee made up all the donors. The sequenced sample was memory CD4+ T cells sorted from blood. Subset given: CD45RA-negative fraction. The sequence was collected from a man in his late teens or twenties in good health. The chain carries TRBV4-3 and TRBJ2-3, with 7 bases that match TRBD2. The CDR3 DNA is TGCGCCAGCAGCCAAGATGGGATAGCGGGAGATACGCAGTATTTT. Its protein is CASSQDGIAGDTQYF.